Listed here is a single T cell receptor (beta chain). The table came from immunoSEQ multiplex PCR; TCRdb's copy has only in-frame clones and leaves some out. The repertoire holds some 150,000 clones, with 87% as singletons. This record belongs to a study of blood T cell repertoires in COVID-19. V gave up 5 bases and J gave up 5 bases, with 18 bases separating them. CDR1 and CDR2 (germline): MNHEY, SMNVEV (reference sequence). The CDR3 covers 15 residues. The V and J genes are TRBV27 and TRBJ1-2; unclear D gene. The TCR originated in an older woman who had recovered from COVID-19. Sequencing was done on a sample of peripheral blood. Written as DNA, the CDR3 is TGTGCCAGCAGTCTCTCCCCGGGTGGGAGATATGGCTACACCTTC. Amino acids: CASSLSPGGRYGYTF.